This is a list of T cell receptor beta chains from one sample in a study of OX40 agonist ivuxolimab in advanced cancers. Repertoires were generated with immunoSEQ multiplex PCR, while TCRdb's copy carries only in-frame clones and drops some. The table lists tens of thousands of clones, about nine tenths of them singletons, with 0.4% to 0.65% in the top ten. The sample here was CD4+ or CD8+ T cells sorted from blood, taken in a trial of the OX40 agonist ivuxolimab. The receptors come from an adult with an advanced solid tumor such as melanoma, head and neck, liver or kidney cancer. The CDR3 runs from the conserved cysteine through the conserved F or W. A D gene is named only where the DNA matches it firmly. Clone size is not always given. Where it is, it says once, few, many or a class for expanded clones.

clone_size: once; v_call: TRBV5-4; j_call: TRBJ2-3; d_call: TRBD2; cdr3_aa: CASQSGRHLGYTQYF; cdr3_nt: TGTGCCAGTCAAAGCGGGAGACATCTCGGGTATACGCAGTATTTT
clone_size: NA; v_call: TRBV5-4; j_call: TRBJ1-1; d_call: TRBD1; cdr3_aa: CASSPQKGASTEAFF; cdr3_nt: TGTGCCAGCAGCCCCCAGAAGGGGGCTAGCACTGAAGCTTTCTTT
clone_size: NA; v_call: TRBV4-2; j_call: TRBJ2-7; d_call: TRBD1; cdr3_aa: CASSHFASDRAYEQYF; cdr3_nt: TGTGCCAGCAGCCATTTCGCCTCCGACAGGGCCTACGAGCAGTACTTC
clone_size: NA; v_call: TRBV9; j_call: TRBJ2-1; d_call: NA; cdr3_aa: CASSPLAVPFNEQFF; cdr3_nt: TGTGCCAGCAGCCCTTTAGCGGTTCCCTTTAATGAGCAGTTCTTC
clone_size: NA; v_call: TRBV7-3; j_call: TRBJ2-1; d_call: NA; cdr3_aa: CASSAPVGTYNEQFF; cdr3_nt: TGTGCCAGCAGCGCCCCAGTCGGGACCTACAATGAGCAGTTCTTC
clone_size: NA; v_call: TRBV6-5; j_call: TRBJ2-3; d_call: NA; cdr3_aa: CASSYNYRTDTQYF; cdr3_nt: TGTGCCAGCAGTTATAATTACCGCACAGATACGCAGTATTTT
clone_size: NA; v_call: TRBV28; j_call: TRBJ2-7; d_call: TRBD1; cdr3_aa: CASSSTGTARYEQYF; cdr3_nt: TGTGCCAGCAGTTCTACCGGGACAGCCCGCTACGAGCAGTACTTC
clone_size: NA; v_call: TRBV30; j_call: TRBJ2-7; d_call: NA; cdr3_aa: CAWSGSGVAEQYF; cdr3_nt: TGTGCCTGGAGTGGATCTGGGGTGGCCGAGCAGTACTTC
clone_size: NA; v_call: TRBV11-2; j_call: TRBJ2-2; d_call: TRBD1; cdr3_aa: CASSLSRQGNTGELFF; cdr3_nt: TGTGCCAGCAGCTTATCCCGACAGGGGAATACCGGGGAGCTGTTTTTT
clone_size: NA; v_call: TRBV5-1; j_call: TRBJ2-7; d_call: NA; cdr3_aa: CASSLTTYEQYF; cdr3_nt: TGCGCCAGCAGCTTGACCACTTACGAGCAGTACTTC
clone_size: few; v_call: TRBV2; j_call: TRBJ2-7; d_call: NA; cdr3_aa: CASSGLGGLPYEQYF; cdr3_nt: TGTGCCAGCAGTGGACTGGGCGGGCTCCCCTACGAGCAGTACTTC
clone_size: NA; v_call: TRBV6-5; j_call: TRBJ2-7; d_call: TRBD2; cdr3_aa: CASSYFLAGTYEQYF; cdr3_nt: TGTGCCAGCAGTTACTTTCTAGCGGGGACCTACGAGCAGTACTTC
clone_size: NA; v_call: TRBV29-1; j_call: TRBJ2-7; d_call: TRBD1; cdr3_aa: CSGGQGYEQYF; cdr3_nt: TGCAGCGGAGGACAGGGGTACGAGCAGTACTTC
clone_size: once; v_call: TRBV4-1; j_call: TRBJ2-5; d_call: NA; cdr3_aa: CASSQEASHSGETQYF; cdr3_nt: TGCGCCAGCAGCCAAGAGGCCAGTCACTCAGGGGAGACCCAGTACTTC
clone_size: NA; v_call: TRBV5-1; j_call: TRBJ2-5; d_call: NA; cdr3_aa: CASGPFPRGAETQYF; cdr3_nt: TGCGCCAGCGGGCCTTTCCCGAGAGGTGCTGAGACCCAGTACTTC
clone_size: few; v_call: TRBV5-1; j_call: TRBJ2-5; d_call: NA; cdr3_aa: CASSLKETQYF; cdr3_nt: TGCGCCAGCAGCTTGAAAGAGACCCAGTACTTC
clone_size: NA; v_call: TRBV28; j_call: TRBJ2-1; d_call: NA; cdr3_aa: CASSKGGDRVYNEQFF; cdr3_nt: TGTGCCAGCAGCAAAGGGGGGGATCGGGTCTACAATGAGCAGTTCTTC
clone_size: NA; v_call: TRBV5-1; j_call: TRBJ2-7; d_call: NA; cdr3_aa: CASSLALSAYEQYF; cdr3_nt: TGCGCCAGCAGCTTGGCCTTGTCAGCGTACGAGCAGTACTTC
clone_size: NA; v_call: TRBV5-1; j_call: TRBJ2-7; d_call: NA; cdr3_aa: CASSLGVGRVSVEQYF; cdr3_nt: TGCGCCAGCAGCTTGGGGGTGGGCAGGGTCTCAGTCGAGCAGTACTTC
clone_size: NA; v_call: TRBV11-2; j_call: TRBJ1-4; d_call: TRBD1; cdr3_aa: CASSWDRINEKLFF; cdr3_nt: TGTGCCAGCAGCTGGGACAGGATTAATGAAAAACTGTTTTTT
clone_size: few; v_call: TRBV5-8; j_call: TRBJ2-1; d_call: NA; cdr3_aa: CASSSGLREFF; cdr3_nt: TGTGCCAGCAGCTCGGGACTCCGGGAGTTCTTC
clone_size: NA; v_call: TRBV19; j_call: TRBJ2-6; d_call: NA; cdr3_aa: CASSIAGSGANVLTF; cdr3_nt: TGTGCCAGTAGTATCGCGGGGTCTGGGGCCAACGTCCTGACTTTC
clone_size: NA; v_call: TRBV10-1; j_call: TRBJ1-1; d_call: NA; cdr3_aa: CASRATPNTEAFF; cdr3_nt: TGCGCCAGTCGAGCGACGCCGAACACTGAAGCTTTCTTT
clone_size: NA; v_call: TRBV7-7; j_call: TRBJ2-1; d_call: TRBD2; cdr3_aa: CASSLGLGSGSSYNEQFF; cdr3_nt: TGTGCTAGCAGCTTAGGCTTAGGTAGCGGGAGTTCCTACAATGAGCAGTTCTTC
clone_size: NA; v_call: TRBV27; j_call: TRBJ2-1; d_call: NA; cdr3_aa: CASSLLRRSSYNEQFF; cdr3_nt: TGTGCCAGCAGTTTATTGCGGAGGAGCTCCTACAATGAGCAGTTCTTC
clone_size: NA; v_call: TRBV27; j_call: TRBJ2-2; d_call: TRBD2; cdr3_aa: CASSLATSGRAGELFF; cdr3_nt: TGTGCCAGCAGTTTGGCCACTAGCGGGAGAGCCGGGGAGCTGTTTTTT
clone_size: NA; v_call: TRBV7-9; j_call: TRBJ2-6; d_call: NA; cdr3_aa: CANPRGSSGANVLTF; cdr3_nt: TGTGCCAACCCACGGGGCTCCTCTGGGGCCAACGTCCTGACTTTC
clone_size: NA; v_call: TRBV30; j_call: TRBJ1-6; d_call: NA; cdr3_aa: CAWSAGPSGNSPLHF; cdr3_nt: TGTGCCTGGAGTGCAGGGCCGTCGGGCAATTCACCCCTCCACTTT
clone_size: NA; v_call: TRBV30; j_call: TRBJ2-6; d_call: NA; cdr3_aa: CAGRQSGANVLTF; cdr3_nt: TGTGCCGGACGACAATCTGGGGCCAACGTCCTGACTTTC
clone_size: NA; v_call: TRBV10-1; j_call: TRBJ2-1; d_call: TRBD2; cdr3_aa: CASSASGSYNEQFF; cdr3_nt: TGCGCCAGCAGTGCTAGCGGCTCCTACAATGAGCAGTTCTTC
clone_size: NA; v_call: TRBV4-1; j_call: TRBJ2-3; d_call: TRBD2; cdr3_aa: CASSQVLMASGSLNTDTQYF; cdr3_nt: TGCGCCAGCAGCCAAGTTCTTATGGCTAGCGGGAGCCTCAACACAGATACGCAGTATTTT
clone_size: NA; v_call: TRBV29-1; j_call: TRBJ2-7; d_call: NA; cdr3_aa: CSVVQGPYEQYF; cdr3_nt: TGCAGCGTTGTTCAGGGGCCCTACGAGCAGTACTTC
clone_size: NA; v_call: TRBV7-6; j_call: TRBJ2-1; d_call: TRBD2; cdr3_aa: CASSLSLAGVGYEQFF; cdr3_nt: TGTGCCAGCAGCCTCTCACTAGCGGGAGTAGGGTATGAGCAGTTCTTC
clone_size: NA; v_call: TRBV2; j_call: TRBJ1-4; d_call: NA; cdr3_aa: CAIRITATNEKLFF; cdr3_nt: TGTGCCATCCGGATTACCGCAACTAATGAAAAACTGTTTTTT
clone_size: NA; v_call: TRBV6-5; j_call: TRBJ2-3; d_call: NA; cdr3_aa: CASSYSPSQVTQYF; cdr3_nt: TGTGCCAGCAGTTACTCCCCTAGCCAGGTTACGCAGTATTTT
clone_size: NA; v_call: TRBV15; j_call: TRBJ2-2; d_call: NA; cdr3_aa: CATSRDDKAGKNGELFF; cdr3_nt: TGTGCCACCAGCAGAGATGATAAAGCAGGGAAGAACGGGGAGCTGTTTTTT
clone_size: NA; v_call: TRBV19; j_call: TRBJ1-2; d_call: NA; cdr3_aa: CASSIGDYGYTF; cdr3_nt: TGTGCCAGTAGTATAGGCGACTATGGCTACACCTTC
clone_size: NA; v_call: TRBV2; j_call: TRBJ2-5; d_call: NA; cdr3_aa: CASRGALPSRETQYF; cdr3_nt: TGTGCCAGCAGAGGGGCCCTCCCCTCCCGAGAGACCCAGTACTTC
clone_size: NA; v_call: TRBV6-1; j_call: TRBJ2-2; d_call: NA; cdr3_aa: CASSEVVETGELFF; cdr3_nt: TGTGCCAGCAGTGAAGTGGTGGAAACCGGGGAGCTGTTTTTT
clone_size: NA; v_call: TRBV19; j_call: TRBJ2-7; d_call: TRBD2; cdr3_aa: CASSSPGLTLREQYF; cdr3_nt: TGTGCCAGTAGTAGTCCGGGACTAACTCTACGTGAGCAGTACTTC
clone_size: NA; v_call: TRBV29-1; j_call: TRBJ2-5; d_call: NA; cdr3_aa: CSVADGGETQYF; cdr3_nt: TGCAGCGTCGCGGACGGTGGAGAGACCCAGTACTTC
clone_size: few; v_call: TRBV21-1; j_call: TRBJ2-6; d_call: NA; cdr3_aa: CASSKRVVTSGANVLTF; cdr3_nt: TGTGCCAGCAGCAAAAGGGTGGTTACCTCTGGGGCCAACGTCCTGACTTTC
clone_size: NA; v_call: TRBV18; j_call: TRBJ2-4; d_call: NA; cdr3_aa: CASSLGEAKNIQYF; cdr3_nt: TGTGCCAGCTCACTCGGCGAAGCCAAAAACATTCAGTACTTC
clone_size: NA; v_call: TRBV5-1; j_call: TRBJ1-4; d_call: TRBD1; cdr3_aa: CASSVETGGFNEKLFF; cdr3_nt: TGCGCCAGCAGCGTGGAGACAGGGGGTTTTAATGAAAAACTGTTTTTT
clone_size: few; v_call: TRBV7-8; j_call: TRBJ2-3; d_call: NA; cdr3_aa: CASSSDVTQYF; cdr3_nt: TGTGCCAGCAGCTCCGATGTTACGCAGTATTTT
clone_size: NA; v_call: TRBV4-1; j_call: TRBJ2-3; d_call: TRBD1; cdr3_aa: CASSQAGQGNTDTQYF; cdr3_nt: TGCGCCAGCAGCCAAGCGGGACAGGGGAACACAGATACGCAGTATTTT